The 2 T cell receptor beta chains given below trace back to one sample, sequenced in a study of T cells in lung cancer brain metastases. Measured with immunoSEQ multiplex PCR; TCRdb has only the in-frame clones, and not every one. The sample has nearly 2,500 clones, 90% to 95% seen once. Sequenced input: tumor tissue from a brain metastasis. Source of these receptors: a man aged 70 or older with non-small cell lung cancer that had spread to the brain.

J is TRBJ2-7 and V is TRBV7-2; TRBD2 aligns across 12 bases. Per germline, CDR1 SGHTA and CDR2 FQGNSA. There are 13 residues in the CDR3. The V gene end was trimmed by 8 bases and the J gene end by 7 bases; junction bases not matched to a gene: 6. CDR3 protein: CASQASGRGEQYF. Written as DNA, the CDR3 is TGTGCCAGCCAGGCTAGCGGGAGGGGTGAGCAGTACTTC.

CDR3 protein: CASSRTGGDQPQHF. For the CDR3, the DNA is TGTGCCAGCAGCCGGACCGGAGGGGATCAGCCCCAGCATTTT. This chain connects TRBV6-6 to TRBJ1-5; D is possibly TRBD1 (5 bases). The CDR3 extends over 14 amino acids. Trimming removed 6 bases at V and 5 bases at J, with 14 bases between. Germline CDR1 MNHNY, CDR2 SVGAGI (reference sequence).